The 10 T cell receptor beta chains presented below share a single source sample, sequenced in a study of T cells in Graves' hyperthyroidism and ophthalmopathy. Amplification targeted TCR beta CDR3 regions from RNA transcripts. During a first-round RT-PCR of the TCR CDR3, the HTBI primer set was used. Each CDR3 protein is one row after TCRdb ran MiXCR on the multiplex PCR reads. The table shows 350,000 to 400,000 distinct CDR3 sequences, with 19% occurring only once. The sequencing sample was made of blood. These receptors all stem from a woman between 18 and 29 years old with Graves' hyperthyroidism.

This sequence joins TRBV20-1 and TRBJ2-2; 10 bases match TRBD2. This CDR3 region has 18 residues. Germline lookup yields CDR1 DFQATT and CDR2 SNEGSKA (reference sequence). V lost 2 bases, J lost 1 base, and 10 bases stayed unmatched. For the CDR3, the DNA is TGCAGTGCTAGATCCCATCCTAGCGGGGGCCGGAACACCGGGGAGCTGTTTTTT. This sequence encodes CSARSHPSGGRNTGELFF.

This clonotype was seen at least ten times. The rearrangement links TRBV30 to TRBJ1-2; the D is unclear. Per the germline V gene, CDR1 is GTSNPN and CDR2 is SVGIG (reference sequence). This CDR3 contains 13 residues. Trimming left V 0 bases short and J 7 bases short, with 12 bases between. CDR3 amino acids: CAWSVGPPGGYTF. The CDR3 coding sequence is TGTGCCTGGAGTGTCGGACCACCGGGTGGCTACACCTTC.

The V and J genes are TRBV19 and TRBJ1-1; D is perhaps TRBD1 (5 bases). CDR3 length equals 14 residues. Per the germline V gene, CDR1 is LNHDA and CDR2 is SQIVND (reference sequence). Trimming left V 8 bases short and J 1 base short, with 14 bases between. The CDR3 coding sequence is TGTGCCAGTTATAAAGGGGCGGCGAACACTGAAGCTTTCTTT. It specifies CASYKGAANTEAFF.

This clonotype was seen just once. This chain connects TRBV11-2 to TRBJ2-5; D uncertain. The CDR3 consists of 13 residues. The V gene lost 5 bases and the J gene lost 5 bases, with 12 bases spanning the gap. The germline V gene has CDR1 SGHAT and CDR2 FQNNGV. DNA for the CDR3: TGTGCCAGCAGCCCAATGGCGCAGGAGACCCAGTACTTC. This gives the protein CASSPMAQETQYF.

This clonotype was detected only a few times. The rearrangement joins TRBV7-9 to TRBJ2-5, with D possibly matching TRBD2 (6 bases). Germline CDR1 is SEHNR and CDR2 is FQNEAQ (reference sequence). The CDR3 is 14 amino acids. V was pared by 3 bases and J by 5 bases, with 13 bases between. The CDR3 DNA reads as TGTGCCAGCAGCTTGGGACTGATAGCGGAGACCCAGTACTTC. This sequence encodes CASSLGLIAETQYF. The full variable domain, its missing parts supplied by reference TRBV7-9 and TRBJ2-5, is DTGVSQNPRHKITKRGQNVTFRCDPISEHNRLYWYRQTLGQGPEFLTYFQNEAQLEKSRLLSDRFSAERPKGSFSTLEIQRTEQGDSAMYLCASSLGLIAETQYFGPGTRLLVL.

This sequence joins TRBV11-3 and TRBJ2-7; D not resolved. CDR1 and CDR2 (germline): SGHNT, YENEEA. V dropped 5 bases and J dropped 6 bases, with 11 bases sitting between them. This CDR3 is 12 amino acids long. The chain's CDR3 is CASSIDVGEQYF. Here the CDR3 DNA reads TGTGCCAGCAGCATCGATGTCGGCGAGCAGTACTTC.

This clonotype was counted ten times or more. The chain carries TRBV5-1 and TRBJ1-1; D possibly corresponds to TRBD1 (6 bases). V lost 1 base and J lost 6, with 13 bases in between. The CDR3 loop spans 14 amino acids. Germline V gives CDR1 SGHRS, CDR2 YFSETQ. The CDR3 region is CASSLKQGNPEAFF. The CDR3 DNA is TGCGCCAGCAGCTTGAAACAGGGAAACCCTGAAGCTTTCTTT.

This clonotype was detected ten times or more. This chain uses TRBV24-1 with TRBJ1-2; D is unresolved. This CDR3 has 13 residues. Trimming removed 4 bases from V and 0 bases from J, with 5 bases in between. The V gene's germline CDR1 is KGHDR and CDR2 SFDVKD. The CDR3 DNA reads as TGTGCCACCAGTGACGGAGCTAACTATGGCTACACCTTC. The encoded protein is CATSDGANYGYTF.

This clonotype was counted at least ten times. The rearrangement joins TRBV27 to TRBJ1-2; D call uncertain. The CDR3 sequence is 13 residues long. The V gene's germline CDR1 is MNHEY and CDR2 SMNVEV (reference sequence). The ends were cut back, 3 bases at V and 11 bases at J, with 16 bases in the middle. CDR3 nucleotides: TGTGCCAGCAGTTTGGCGGGAGTCTCCGTGTACACCTTC. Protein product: CASSLAGVSVYTF.

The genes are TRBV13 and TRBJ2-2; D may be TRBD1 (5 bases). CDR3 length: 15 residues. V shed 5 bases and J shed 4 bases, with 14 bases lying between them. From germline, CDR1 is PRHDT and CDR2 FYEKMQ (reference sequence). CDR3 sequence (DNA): TGTGCCAGCAGCCGAAGGGGCGCTCCCACCGGGGAGCTGTTTTTT. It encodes CASSRRGAPTGELFF.